These 10 T cell receptor beta chains share one sample of origin, sequenced in a study of T cell changes during pregnancy in multiple sclerosis (dated by TCRdb to between 2019 and 2020). Libraries were built with the immunoSEQ multiplex PCR assay. TCRdb took over this immuneACCESS table, retaining in-frame rearrangements with V and J assigned. Such tables are incomplete; in checked studies, under half of the missing clones stem from an unresolved V gene, and the remainder is unexplained. The sample includes about 38,000 clones, with 80% to 95% observed a single time. The ten largest clonotypes hold approximately 0.36% of the sample. This sample comprised CD4+ T cells from peripheral blood mononuclear cells, obtained after pregnancy. These receptors all stem from a female donor in good health, enrolled as a control in a pregnancy study.

This rearrangement joins TRBV27 to TRBJ1-6; D is uncertain. The V gene lost 5 bases and the J gene lost 7 bases, with 9 bases spanning the gap. The CDR3 consists of 13 residues. CDR1 MNHEY and CDR2 SMNVEV come from the germline V gene (reference sequence). The CDR3 is CASSRDKNSPLHF. The CDR3 bases are TGTGCCAGCAGTCGGGATAAAAATTCACCCCTCCACTTT.

This chain uses TRBV11-3 with TRBJ1-1; 7 nucleotides align to TRBD1. Germline V gene data show CDR1 as SGHNT and CDR2 as YENEEA. The CDR3 is made up of 14 amino acids. The V and J ends lost 10 bases and 0 bases, in that order; junction bases with no gene match: 8. CDR3 nucleotide sequence: TGTGCCACCTCTACACAGGGGATGAACACTGAAGCTTTCTTT. This translates into CATSTQGMNTEAFF.

This rearrangement joins TRBV28 to TRBJ1-2; D gene uncertain. Germline V CDR1 and CDR2: MDHEN, SYDVKM. Trimming cost V 3 bases and J 9 bases, with 20 bases left between them. The CDR3 contains 15 residues. This CDR3 is CASSFEEYPRVRYTF. The CDR3, as DNA: TGTGCCAGCAGTTTCGAGGAATACCCCCGTGTTCGCTACACCTTC.

The chain joins TRBV10-3 to TRBJ2-2, with 9 bases fitting TRBD2. The CDR3 covers 16 residues. V shed 11 bases and J 1 base; nucleotides not matched to a gene: 11. Germline values: CDR1 ENHRY, CDR2 SYGVKD. This CDR3 is CAAGTKRGENTGELFF. The DNA of the CDR3 is TGTGCCGCAGGCACGAAGCGGGGGGAGAACACCGGGGAGCTGTTTTTT.

This chain links TRBV19 with TRBJ1-1; TRBD1 matches 8 bases. Germline trimming cut 6 bases from V and 2 bases from J; bases unmatched to any gene: 11. The CDR3 has 16 residues. Per the germline V gene, CDR1 is LNHDA and CDR2 is SQIVND (reference sequence). CDR3 DNA sequence: TGTGCCAGTAGGGCGGACAGGGCCTTAATAAACACTGAAGCTTTCTTT. This gives the protein CASRADRALINTEAFF. The whole variable domain, remainder taken from reference TRBV19 and TRBJ1-1, is DGGITQSPKYLFRKEGQNVTLSCEQNLNHDAMYWYRQDPGQGLRLIYYSQIVNDFQKGDIAEGYSVSREKKESFPLTVTSAQKNPTAFYLCASRADRALINTEAFFGQGTRLTVV.

This chain connects TRBV5-6 to TRBJ1-6; a weak D match, TRBD1 (5 bases). Trimming took 3 bases from V and 0 from J, leaving 16 bases between them. The CDR3 contains 18 residues. Germline V lookup: CDR1 SGHDT, CDR2 YYEEEE. This CDR3 is CASSSDLGGSSYNSPLHF. CDR3 nucleotide sequence: TGTGCCAGCAGCTCCGACTTGGGGGGGAGCTCCTATAATTCACCCCTCCACTTT.

This clone appeared a few times. The chain joins TRBV11-2 to TRBJ1-4; D possibly corresponds to TRBD1 (5 bases). CDR1 is SGHAT, CDR2 FQNNGV, per germline. The germline V and J ends were trimmed by 7 bases and 8 bases, with 17 bases remaining between them. The CDR3 sequence is 14 residues long. The chain's CDR3 is CASTPGGNREKLFF. As DNA, the CDR3 is TGTGCCAGCACCCCCGGGGGGAATAGGGAAAAACTGTTTTTT.

This clone appeared a few times. This chain links TRBV19 with TRBJ2-1; 7 nucleotides agree with TRBD1. CDR1 and CDR2 (germline): LNHDA, SQIVND (reference sequence). The V segment lost 5 bases and the J segment 7 bases; nucleotides outside the gene matches: 14. This CDR3 is 16 amino acids long. CDR3 DNA sequence: TGTGCCAGTAGTGCCACAGGGGCGTGGGGGATTAATGAGCAGTTCTTC. The encoded protein is CASSATGAWGINEQFF. Combining the CDR3 with reference TRBV19 and TRBJ2-1 gives the whole variable domain DGGITQSPKYLFRKEGQNVTLSCEQNLNHDAMYWYRQDPGQGLRLIYYSQIVNDFQKGDIAEGYSVSREKKESFPLTVTSAQKNPTAFYLCASSATGAWGINEQFFGPGTRLTVL.

The chain links TRBV7-2 to TRBJ2-1; the match to TRBD2 covers 9 bases. V was pared by 6 bases and J by 4 bases, with 13 bases of the junction left unmatched. This CDR3 is built from 17 residues. Germline V gene sequence: CDR1 SGHTA, CDR2 FQGNSA. The DNA for the CDR3 is TGTGCCAGCAGTCGCGCGGCGGGGGGGCCCCCTTACAATGAGCAGTTCTTC. This encodes CASSRAAGGPPYNEQFF.

V usage is TRBV6-5 and J usage is TRBJ1-2; 7 nucleotides align to TRBD1. With 6 bases clipped from V and 8 bases from J, the junction kept 9 bases outside the gene matches. This CDR3 contains 13 residues. Germline V gives CDR1 MNHEY, CDR2 SVGAGI. The CDR3, as DNA: TGTGCCAGCAGACCACAGGGGTCAGGAGGCTACACCTTC. This gives the protein CASRPQGSGGYTF.